The 3 T cell receptor beta chains below all came from one sample that was sequenced in a study of blood T cell repertoires in COVID-19. The method was immunoSEQ multiplex PCR; TCRdb's version includes in-frame clones alone and lacks a portion of them. Among 250,000 to 300,000 clones, over 75% were seen once, and the ten largest hold about a tenth. Material for sequencing was peripheral blood. The receptor source for this set is a woman aged 70-85 years with COVID-19, enrolled during active disease.

This chain uses TRBV5-5 with TRBJ2-1; 7 positions agree with TRBD1. The V gene end was trimmed by 6 bases and the J gene end by 4 bases; junction bases not matched to a gene: 13. The CDR3 is 16 residues long. The germline CDR1 and CDR2 sequences are SGHKS and YYEKEE (reference sequence). CDR3 sequence: CASTRGGGRGYNEQFF. Written as DNA, the CDR3 is TGTGCCAGCACCCGAGGGGGCGGGCGAGGATACAATGAGCAGTTCTTC. Variable domain in full (rest from reference TRBV5-5 and TRBJ2-1): DAGVTQSPTHLIKTRGQQVTLRCSPISGHKSVSWYQQVLGQGPQFIFQYYEKEERGRGNFPDRFSARQFPNYSSELNVNALLLGDSALYLCASTRGGGRGYNEQFFGPGTRLTVL.

The rearrangement uses TRBV15 and TRBJ2-1; 7 nucleotides line up with TRBD2. Germline V gives CDR1 LNHNV, CDR2 YYDKDF (reference sequence). This CDR3 has 17 amino acids. V was clipped by 0 bases and J by 4 bases; unmatched bases: 9. CDR3 sequence (DNA): TGTGCCACCAGCAGAGATGTAGGGACTACCCCATACAATGAGCAGTTCTTC. Its protein is CATSRDVGTTPYNEQFF.

The chain carries TRBV7-9 and TRBJ2-5, with a tentative D call TRBD1 (7 bases). In germline, CDR1 is SEHNR, CDR2 FQNEAQ (reference sequence). Trimming cost V 6 bases and J 5 bases, with 19 bases left between them. The CDR3 is 15 residues long. CDR3: CASSGEGLRGETQYF. As DNA, the CDR3 is TGTGCCAGCAGTGGCGAGGGACTCAGGGGGGAGACCCAGTACTTC.